This TCR beta chain was sequenced in a study of blood T cell repertoires in COVID-19. About the research overall: Collection of acute and convalescent COVID-19 samples took place in the United States, Italy and Spain. T cells, B-cell-depleted T cells, or PBMCs supplied cDNA or gDNA.

With 0 bases removed from V and 7 bases from J, the gap between germline ends came to 13 bases. This CDR3 is 15 amino acids long. Germline V CDR1 and CDR2: LNHNV, YYDKDF (reference sequence). Study processing details: Nucleated cell counts were estimated from reference gene primer amplification. The data were produced by immunoSEQ multiplex PCR, yet TCRdb's version contains in-frame clones alone and is incomplete. V and J calls and clone size are as listed in that table; D and trimming were resolved from the DNA. The table lists nearly 110,000 clones, roughly two thirds of them singletons. Material for sequencing was peripheral blood. The rearrangement links TRBV15 to TRBJ1-3; D unclear. The sequence derives from a human donor with acute or convalescent COVID-19. The donor label of this sample is uncertain. For the CDR3, the DNA is TGTGCCACCAGCAGAGATCCGGTGGCGGGGAACACCATATATTTT. Translation: CATSRDPVAGNTIYF.